The entry below describes one TCR beta chain. It lacks a known antigen. No base-level quality is on record; no much larger clone is a single base apart. The collaborating institutions used their own protocols to collect whole blood in K2EDTA tubes. For TCRbeta analysis, collaborators shipped samples as frozen whole blood, isolated PBMCs, or DNA extracted from either of those sample types. The source of the sample is a study of blood T cell repertoires in COVID-19 (dated by TCRdb to 2020 to 2022). About the study as a whole: The collaborator samples originated in the United States, Italy and Spain and spanned the acute and convalescent phases of COVID-19. Where HLA class I and class II types were available, the types were taken from metadata supplied by the sample provider, not from assay-based typing. Nearly every sample came with metadata listing a de-identified subject ID, COVID-19 status, age in years and sex. Subjects who had been exposed to COVID-19, were actively infected with it, or had recovered from it provided the deeply sampled blood TCRbeta repertoires that made up the dataset. The samples were drawn from two sources: the first 160 participants of the ongoing ImmuneRACE study, and about 1,300 subjects contributed by 6 global collaborators. The repertoires were made available in a free public database intended to serve as a resource for research on the immune response to SARS-CoV-2. The prospective study material was composed of cDNA or gDNA derived from T cells, B-cell-depleted T cells, or PBMCs. Overall study outcomes, separate from this receptor: How much clinical and demographic metadata was included differed by source and by participant, and the metadata was provided uncurated.

The CDR3 spans 16 residues, from the cysteine through the phenylalanine. The DNA shown is the 48-base CDR3, in frame from base 1. The trim is 3 bases for V and 2 bases for J, with a gap of 14 bases between the germline ends. Per the germline V gene (reference sequence), LNHDA is the CDR1 and SQIVND is the CDR2. TCRbeta CDR3 regions were amplified from genomic DNA using the immunoSEQ Assay, a bias-controlled multiplex PCR. In the authors' own workflow: The number of nucleated cells in each sample was estimated from the amplification of reference gene primers within the assay. To quantify the absolute abundance of each unique TCRbeta CDR3 rearrangement, sequence reads were collapsed and filtered. For each sample, productive Simpson clonality was calculated as the square root of Simpson's diversity index over productive rearrangements. TCRdb's version of the immuneACCESS table is confined to in-frame rearrangements and falls short of the full clone set. An unresolved V gene accounts for under half of the shortfall where checked; the remainder is of unknown origin. V, J and clone size derive from that table, while D and trimming were established from the DNA sequence. Within this sample are 65,000 to 70,000 clones, with around nine tenths of them counted one time only. The ten largest clones represent approximately 19% of the sample.

The clonotype comes from an elderly woman with acute or convalescent COVID-19. Sequencing was done on a sample of peripheral blood. This receptor chain uses TRBV19 and TRBJ2-1; TRBD2 is perhaps the D gene, given 5 matching bases. The CDR3 loop reads CASSMRGMAAYNEQFF. The nucleotide sequence is TGTGCCAGTAGTATGAGAGGGATGGCGGCCTACAATGAGCAGTTCTTC.